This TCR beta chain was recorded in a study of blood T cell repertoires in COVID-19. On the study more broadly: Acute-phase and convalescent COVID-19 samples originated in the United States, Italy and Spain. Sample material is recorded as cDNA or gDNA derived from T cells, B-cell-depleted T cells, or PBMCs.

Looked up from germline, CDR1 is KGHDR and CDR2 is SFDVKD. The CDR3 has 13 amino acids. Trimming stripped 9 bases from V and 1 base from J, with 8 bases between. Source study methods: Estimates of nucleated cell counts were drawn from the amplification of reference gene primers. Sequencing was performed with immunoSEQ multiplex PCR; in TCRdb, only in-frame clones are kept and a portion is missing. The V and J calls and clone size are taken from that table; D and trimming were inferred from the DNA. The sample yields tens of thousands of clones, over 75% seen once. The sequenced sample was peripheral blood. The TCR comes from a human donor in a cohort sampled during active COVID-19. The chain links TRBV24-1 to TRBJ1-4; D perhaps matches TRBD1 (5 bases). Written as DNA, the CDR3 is TGTGCCACCGGACACGGAACTAATGAAAAACTGTTTTTT. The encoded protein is CATGHGTNEKLFF.